The 30 T cell receptor beta chains given below trace back to one sample, sequenced in a study of blood T cell repertoires in COVID-19. Profiling relied on immunoSEQ multiplex PCR, and the TCRdb table lists in-frame clones only, not all of them. This table holds approximately 170,000 clones, 81% found once. The sample taken for sequencing was peripheral blood. The receptors were sampled from a man in his 60s with active or convalescent COVID-19.

The genes are TRBV5-5 and TRBJ2-1, with 11 bases aligning to TRBD2. Unmatched junction bases numbered 4, after V lost 5 bases and J lost 6 bases. The CDR3 extends over 14 amino acids. Germline lookup yields CDR1 SGHKS and CDR2 YYEKEE (reference sequence). The CDR3 sequence is CASRIAGGINEQFF. The CDR3 DNA reads TGTGCCAGCAGGATAGCGGGAGGGATCAATGAGCAGTTCTTC. Complete variable domain (other parts from reference TRBV5-5 and TRBJ2-1): DAGVTQSPTHLIKTRGQQVTLRCSPISGHKSVSWYQQVLGQGPQFIFQYYEKEERGRGNFPDRFSARQFPNYSSELNVNALLLGDSALYLCASRIAGGINEQFFGPGTRLTVL.

This chain connects TRBV12-3 or TRBV12-4 to TRBJ2-1; 12 bases line up with TRBD2. The CDR3 extends over 13 amino acids. Trimming cost V 6 bases and J 14 bases; bases outside gene matches: 8. This CDR3 reads CASSLGLAGLKFF. The CDR3 DNA follows: TGTGCCAGCAGCCTTGGACTAGCGGGACTTAAGTTCTTC.

The chain recombines TRBV13 with TRBJ1-1; TRBD1 is a possible D gene (5 bases). The germline V gene has CDR1 PRHDT and CDR2 FYEKMQ (reference sequence). The CDR3 consists of 15 residues. V gave up 3 bases and J gave up 7 bases, with 18 bases separating them. The CDR3 nucleotides read TGTGCCAGCAGCTTTCGGGGAATGGCGGGGGTTGAAGCTTTCTTT. Translation: CASSFRGMAGVEAFF.

The chain couples TRBV11-2 to TRBJ1-1; tentative D call: TRBD1 (6 bases). The V gene's germline CDR1 is SGHAT and CDR2 FQNNGV. The CDR3 totals 13 residues. V was trimmed by 5 bases and J by 6 bases, leaving 13 bases between them. The CDR3 loop is CASSLQGWAEAFF. The CDR3 bases are TGTGCCAGCAGCCTACAGGGCTGGGCTGAAGCTTTCTTT.

V usage is TRBV6-5 and J usage is TRBJ1-1; D unresolved. CDR3 length: 12 amino acids. Per germline, CDR1 MNHEY and CDR2 SVGAGI. The V end lost 6 bases, the J end lost 1 base, and 6 bases lay between the germline ends. The CDR3 protein is CASRRANTEAFF. The CDR3 nucleotides are TGTGCCAGCAGGAGAGCGAACACTGAAGCTTTCTTT.

The chain couples TRBV28 to TRBJ1-4; possible D gene TRBD1, 6 bases. Trimming left V 4 bases short and J 4 bases short, with 16 bases between. The CDR3 covers 16 residues. Germline loops: CDR1 MDHEN, CDR2 SYDVKM. The CDR3 DNA is TGTGCCAGCAGTTCCCCGGGGGGCAGAGGTAATGAAAAACTGTTTTTT. Its protein product is CASSSPGGRGNEKLFF.

The V and J genes are TRBV20-1 and TRBJ1-2, with D possibly matching TRBD1 (5 bases). The CDR3 is made up of 14 amino acids. Trimming pared 3 bases from V and 3 bases from J, leaving 14 bases between. Germline assignment: CDR1 DFQATT and CDR2 SNEGSKA (reference sequence). Here the CDR3 DNA reads TGCAGTGCTAGTAATGCAGGGTCTGACTATGGCTACACCTTC. Its protein is CSASNAGSDYGYTF.

This clone has more than one count but fewer than ten. The rearrangement joins TRBV5-4 to TRBJ1-2; 7 bases map to TRBD1. The CDR3 contains 14 residues. With V trimmed by 0 bases and J by 8 bases, 7 bases remained unmatched. Germline loops: CDR1 SGHNT, CDR2 YYREEE (reference sequence). The CDR3, as DNA: TGTGCCAGCAGCTTGGAGAACAGGGGCCTCGGCTACACCTTC. Translating gives CASSLENRGLGYTF.

This chain links TRBV19 with TRBJ2-2, with TRBD1 identical over 8 bases. Germline V gene data show CDR1 as LNHDA and CDR2 as SQIVND (reference sequence). Trimming took 3 bases from V and 5 from J; bases not matched to a gene: 2. This CDR3 comprises 14 residues. In DNA, the CDR3 is TGTGCCAGTAGTATTGGACAGGGTACCGGGGAGCTGTTTTTT. Amino acids: CASSIGQGTGELFF.

This clone was found a few times. V is TRBV2 and J is TRBJ2-5, with 7 bases lining up with TRBD2. V dropped 6 bases and J dropped 0; count of bases not matched to a gene: 4. Germline-derived CDR1 and CDR2 are SNHLY and FYNNEI. CDR3 length equals 14 residues. DNA of the CDR3: TGTGCCAGCAGACTCGGGACTAACCAAGAGACCCAGTACTTC. It encodes CASRLGTNQETQYF. Full variable domain (outside the CDR3, taken from reference TRBV2 and TRBJ2-5): EPEVTQTPSHQVTQMGQEVILRCVPISNHLYFYWYRQILGQKVEFLVSFYNNEISEKSEIFDDQFSVERPDGSNFTLKIRSTKLEDSAMYFCASRLGTNQETQYFGPGTRLLVL.

The chain couples TRBV5-4 to TRBJ2-2; TRBD2 matches at 11 bases. The CDR3 spans 16 residues. Germline lookup yields CDR1 SGHNT and CDR2 YYREEE (reference sequence). With 0 bases clipped from V and 7 bases from J, the junction kept 5 bases outside the gene matches. Here the CDR3 DNA reads TGTGCCAGCAGCTTGGATGCCCTAGCGGGAGGCGGGGAGCTGTTTTTT. Its protein product is CASSLDALAGGGELFF.

This clone is a singleton in its sample. CDR3 sequence: CASSFGTGYQPQHF. The CDR3 DNA is TGTGCCAGCAGCTTTGGGACAGGGTATCAGCCCCAGCATTTT. J is TRBJ1-5 and V is TRBV5-6, with 9 nucleotides matching TRBD1. The J segment lost 5 bases and the V segment lost 2 bases, leaving 2 bases of the junction unmatched. The CDR3 extends over 14 amino acids. The V gene's germline CDR1 is SGHDT and CDR2 YYEEEE.

CDR3 amino acids: CASSPPGLSDAEAFF. CDR3 DNA: TGTGCCAGCTCACCACCGGGACTGTCCGACGCTGAAGCTTTCTTT. The chain uses TRBV18 and TRBJ1-1, with TRBD1 as a possible D gene (5 bases). This CDR3 has 15 amino acids. The germline V gene has CDR1 KGHSH and CDR2 LQKENI. V lost 0 bases to trimming and J lost 6 bases, with 14 bases between them.

The chain couples TRBV28 to TRBJ1-1; D gene unclear. Germline V gives CDR1 MDHEN, CDR2 SYDVKM. Trimming pared 1 base from V and 5 bases from J, leaving 11 bases between. CDR3 length equals 14 residues. CDR3 in DNA: TGTGCCAGCAGTTTATTATCAGGAAATACTGAAGCTTTCTTT. As protein: CASSLLSGNTEAFF.

The gene calls are TRBV11-2 and TRBJ2-1; D gene unclear. Germline V gene data show CDR1 as SGHAT and CDR2 as FQNNGV. V gave up 2 bases and J gave up 7 bases, with 15 bases separating them. CDR3 size: 15 residues. The CDR3 here is CASSLFRGSVNEQFF. CDR3 nucleotides: TGTGCCAGCAGCTTATTCCGAGGTTCGGTTAATGAGCAGTTCTTC.

V usage is TRBV6-5 and J usage is TRBJ1-5; possible D gene TRBD1, 6 bases. The V gene's germline CDR1 is MNHEY and CDR2 SVGAGI. This CDR3 is built from 14 residues. V dropped 2 bases and J dropped 7 bases, with 12 bases sitting between them. The CDR3, as DNA: TGTGCCAGCAGTTACCGCAGGGGAGGGCAGCCCCAGCATTTT. Protein: CASSYRRGGQPQHF.

The J gene is TRBJ2-1, the V gene TRBV5-1; D is perhaps TRBD2 (6 bases). V lost 1 base to trimming and J lost 6 bases, with 11 bases between them. The CDR3 sequence is 14 residues long. CDR1 SGHRS and CDR2 YFSETQ come from the germline V gene. The CDR3 spells CASSLPGGVNEQFF. CDR3 bases: TGCGCCAGCAGCTTGCCCGGGGGAGTCAATGAGCAGTTCTTC.

The V call is TRBV2, the J call TRBJ1-2; the D is unclear. This CDR3 has 14 amino acids. Germline CDR1 is SNHLY and CDR2 is FYNNEI. Trimming removed 1 base from V and 4 bases from J, with 10 bases in between. The CDR3 nucleotides read TGTGCCAGCAGTGAAGGTAGCAGATCCTATGGCTACACCTTC. Its translation is CASSEGSRSYGYTF. Full variable domain (missing parts from reference TRBV2 and TRBJ1-2): EPEVTQTPSHQVTQMGQEVILRCVPISNHLYFYWYRQILGQKVEFLVSFYNNEISEKSEIFDDQFSVERPDGSNFTLKIRSTKLEDSAMYFCASSEGSRSYGYTFGSGTRLTVV.

The chain combines TRBV27 with TRBJ1-2, with D uncertain. Trimming pared 4 bases from V and 1 base from J, leaving 13 bases between. CDR3 length: 15 amino acids. Germline V lookup: CDR1 MNHEY, CDR2 SMNVEV (reference sequence). Here the CDR3 DNA reads TGTGCCAGCAGTTCTCTCTCAGGTTTTAACTATGGCTACACCTTC. Translating gives CASSSLSGFNYGYTF.

V and J are TRBV7-6 and TRBJ1-1, with D perhaps matching TRBD1 (5 bases). CDR3 length: 14 residues. The V gene lost 4 bases and the J gene lost 1 base, with 10 bases spanning the gap. Germline CDR1 and CDR2: SGHVS and FNYEAQ. DNA for the CDR3: TGTGCCAGCAGCTGGTTCGGACAGAACACTGAAGCTTTCTTT. This translates into CASSWFGQNTEAFF.

Comment on this clone: The germline gene is not matched at one end of the junction; a read error may be the cause. CDR3 loop: CASTVGGRLDTQYF. For the CDR3, the DNA is TGTGCCAGCACCGTAGGCGGGAGATTAGATACGCAGTATTTT. This sequence joins TRBV9 and TRBJ2-3, with 7 positions matching TRBD2. Germline V gene lookup returns CDR1 SGDLS and CDR2 YYNGEE. The CDR3 sequence is 14 residues long.

In nucleotides, the CDR3 is TGTGCCAGTGGACTAGCGGGGGTCACTAGCACAGATACGCAGTATTTT. Protein sequence: CASGLAGVTSTDTQYF. The J gene is TRBJ2-3, the V gene TRBV7-9; 13 nucleotides match TRBD2. The ends lost 9 bases at V and 0 bases at J; junction bases unmatched: 6. This CDR3 is built from 16 residues. Germline CDR1 is SEHNR and CDR2 is FQNEAQ (reference sequence).

This clone was detected a few times. The chain employs TRBV19 and TRBJ1-3; no definite D call. The V gene's germline CDR1 is LNHDA and CDR2 SQIVND (reference sequence). V gave up 5 bases and J gave up 6 bases, with 17 bases separating them. This CDR3 has 15 amino acids. CDR3 loop: CASSFGGRGENTIYF. In nucleotides, the CDR3 is TGTGCCAGTAGTTTTGGAGGGCGTGGAGAAAACACCATATATTTT.

The chain carries TRBV6-5 and TRBJ1-1; 9 nucleotides align to TRBD1. Germline assignment: CDR1 MNHEY and CDR2 SVGAGI. The CDR3 is made up of 14 amino acids. J lost 5 bases, V lost 6 bases, and 7 bases had no gene match. The CDR3 region has the DNA TGTGCCAGCAGCCATACAGGGGGCGAGACTGAAGCTTTCTTT. Translation: CASSHTGGETEAFF.

The chain carries TRBV3-1 (or the pseudogene TRBV3-2) and TRBJ2-5; the match to TRBD2 covers 7 bases. Germline loops: CDR1 LGHDT, CDR2 YNNKEL (reference sequence). Unmatched junction bases numbered 10, after V lost 4 bases and J lost 5 bases. This CDR3 spans 15 amino acids. The CDR3 coding sequence is TGTGCCAGCAGCCCCTCCGGGGGGAGTACGGAGACCCAGTACTTC. This sequence encodes CASSPSGGSTETQYF.

The V call is TRBV6-5, the J call TRBJ2-7; possible D gene TRBD1, 5 bases. Trimming removed 6 bases at V and 6 bases at J, with 15 bases between. In germline, CDR1 is MNHEY, CDR2 SVGAGI. The CDR3 extends over 13 amino acids. The CDR3 nucleotides are TGTGCCAGCAGCTCCCTGGACAACTCCGAGCAGTACTTC. Residues: CASSSLDNSEQYF.

This chain uses TRBV28 with TRBJ1-5, with TRBD1 as a possible D gene (5 bases). The CDR3 extends over 17 amino acids. Germline-derived CDR1 and CDR2 are MDHEN and SYDVKM. V dropped 4 bases and J dropped 0 bases, with 16 bases sitting between them. CDR3: CASSSYPRQFSNQPQHF. CDR3 bases: TGTGCCAGCAGTTCTTACCCACGACAGTTTAGCAATCAGCCCCAGCATTTT.

This clone was recorded a few times. The CDR3 DNA reads TGTGCCCGCGAGGGGCTAGCGCCTCAAGAGACCCAGTACTTC. It specifies CAREGLAPQETQYF. The V gene is TRBV30, the J gene TRBJ2-5; perhaps TRBD2 as D (6 bases). The germline gives CDR1 GTSNPN, CDR2 SVGIG (reference sequence). The CDR3 sequence is 14 residues long. V shed 8 bases and J shed 2 bases, with 18 bases lying between them.

The gene calls are TRBV5-6 and TRBJ2-6, with D possibly being TRBD1 (6 bases). The CDR3 is 16 residues long. The V end lost 4 bases, the J end lost 2 bases, and 13 bases lay between the germline ends. Germline V gene lookup returns CDR1 SGHDT and CDR2 YYEEEE. CDR3 sequence: CASSEQGQPGANVLTF. The CDR3 coding sequence is TGTGCCAGCAGCGAACAGGGCCAGCCTGGGGCCAACGTCCTGACTTTC.

The chain combines TRBV6-5 with TRBJ1-1; 7 bases agree with TRBD1. Germline CDR1 reads MNHEY; CDR2 reads SVGAGI. The CDR3 is 13 residues long. After removal of 3 bases from V and 7 bases from J, the junction contained 5 bases not matched to a gene. Here the CDR3 DNA reads TGTGCCAGCAGTTATGGCAGGGGGAATGAAGCTTTCTTT. This encodes CASSYGRGNEAFF.